The 20 T cell receptor beta chains listed next were all sequenced from one sample in a study of blood T cells in healthy people across ages. For the second PCR, which ran for about 6 to 12 cycles, a sample-barcoded 5' primer and a J-beta primer mix were used. TCRdb re-called the 5' RACE reads with MiXCR, one entry per CDR3 protein. The sample includes some 700,000 distinct CDR3 sequences, roughly 45% seen only once; the top ten take roughly 20%. Sequenced: blood. All receptors derive from a woman aged 55-75 years in good health.

The chain is built from TRBV7-9 and TRBJ1-1; maybe TRBD1 (6 bases). Between the trimmed V and J ends, which lost 5 bases and 5 bases, there was a span of 15 bases. Germline CDR1 reads SEHNR; CDR2 reads FQNEAQ (reference sequence). The CDR3 is 14 residues long. The DNA of the CDR3 is TGTGCCAGCAGCCTCTCGGGGGCGGTTACTGAAGCTTTCTTT. This sequence encodes CASSLSGAVTEAFF.

This clonotype was recorded many times. In nucleotides, the CDR3 is TGCAGCGTTACGGGCAGGGGGGGTCCTGGCACAGATACGCAGTATTTT. Translating gives CSVTGRGGPGTDTQYF. The chain carries TRBV29-1 and TRBJ2-3, with D possibly being TRBD1 or TRBD2 (7 bases each). This CDR3 region has 16 residues. Trimming shortened V by 5 bases and J by 1 base, and 19 bases separated the two germline ends. Germline CDR1 and CDR2: SQVTM and ANQGSEA.

This clonotype turned up a few times. The CDR3 loop is CSVAQGAPSPGSIQYF. CDR3 DNA sequence: TGCAGCGTGGCCCAGGGGGCGCCTTCACCCGGGAGCATTCAGTACTTC. The chain links TRBV29-1 to TRBJ2-7; 8 nucleotides match TRBD1. The DNA matches TRBJ2-4 better at its end, which makes the J call doubtful. The length of the CDR3 is 16 residues. Germline loops: CDR1 SQVTM, CDR2 ANQGSEA.

There are a few counts of this clonotype. The V and J genes are TRBV7-2 and TRBJ2-3; TRBD2 might be the D (5 bases). CDR1 and CDR2 (germline): SGHTA, FQGNSA. Trimming removed 4 bases from V and 2 bases from J, with 10 bases in between. The CDR3 spans 14 residues. The CDR3 coding sequence is TGTGCCAGCAGCTCGGACTCCTACACAGATACGCAGTATTTT. Its protein is CASSSDSYTDTQYF.

This chain links TRBV11-2 with TRBJ2-4, with 9 nucleotides matching TRBD1. The last part of the DNA fits TRBJ2-7 better; the J call may be wrong. CDR3 length: 14 residues. Germline V gene lookup returns CDR1 SGHAT and CDR2 FQNNGV. The CDR3 DNA reads TGTGCCAGCAGCCTATCGGGACAGGGTACCGAGCAGTACTTC. Amino acids: CASSLSGQGTEQYF.

J is TRBJ2-1 and V is TRBV20-1; 9 nucleotides agree with TRBD2. The CDR3 contains 16 residues. Trimming cost V 0 bases and J 3 bases; bases outside gene matches: 6. In germline, CDR1 is DFQATT, CDR2 SNEGSKA (reference sequence). The CDR3 spells CSARDSGLAHYNEQFF. CDR3 DNA: TGCAGTGCTAGAGATTCGGGACTAGCCCACTACAATGAGCAGTTCTTC.

The genes are TRBV24-1 and TRBJ1-2; 7 bases agree with TRBD1. The CDR3 has 13 amino acids. Trimming at V came to 3 bases and at J to 7 bases, leaving 4 bases not matched to a gene. Germline CDR1 and CDR2: KGHDR and SFDVKD. This CDR3 is CATSDRDSGGYTF. DNA of the CDR3: TGTGCCACCAGTGATCGGGACAGCGGTGGCTACACCTTC.

Notes on this clonotype: One base away lies a much larger clone, so this may be a sequencing read error. This chain connects TRBV12-3 or TRBV12-4 to TRBJ2-1, with D perhaps matching TRBD1 (6 bases). V was trimmed by 2 bases and J by 8 bases, leaving 16 bases between them. The CDR3 totals 15 residues. CDR3 coding DNA: TGTGCCAGCAGTTTAAGTAGCAGGGGCGACTATGAGCAGTTCTTC. This translates into CASSLSSRGDYEQFF.

The chain employs TRBV20-1 and TRBJ2-1, with 7 bases fitting TRBD2. Per germline, CDR1 DFQATT and CDR2 SNEGSKA (reference sequence). There are 15 residues in the CDR3. DNA for the CDR3: TGCACCGGTGTGGGGCGGGGGAGCTCCTACAATGAGCAGTTCTTC. This translates into CTGVGRGSSYNEQFF.

The chain combines TRBV10-3 with TRBJ1-5; D is unclear. Deletions cut 3 bases from V and 2 bases from J, with 11 bases between. This CDR3 comprises 15 residues. Germline V lookup: CDR1 ENHRY, CDR2 SYGVKD. CDR3 loop: CAISEMGAGNQPQHF. CDR3 nucleotides: TGTGCCATCAGTGAAATGGGAGCCGGCAATCAGCCCCAGCATTTT.

This clonotype has a handful of counts. The chain combines TRBV28 with TRBJ1-2; D is undetermined. The CDR3 has 12 residues. V lost 4 bases, J lost 8 bases, and 11 bases lay in between. Germline V gene sequence: CDR1 MDHEN, CDR2 SYDVKM. The CDR3 nucleotides read TGTGCCAGCAGTTCCTCCGTCGGCGGCTACACCTTC. Translating it yields CASSSSVGGYTF.

The genes are TRBV5-8 and TRBJ1-6, with D hard to call. V was cut by 4 bases and J by 14 bases, with 10 bases left in between. CDR3 length: 11 amino acids. CDR1 is SGHTS and CDR2 is YDEGEE in the germline V gene. This CDR3 reads CASSPSVALHF. The CDR3 region has the DNA TGTGCCAGCAGCCCCAGCGTCGCCCTCCACTTT.

The chain links TRBV12-3 or TRBV12-4 to TRBJ2-5; 7 nucleotides line up with TRBD1. The J segment lost 11 bases and the V segment lost 3 bases, leaving 12 bases of the junction unmatched. The CDR3 has 14 residues. The CDR3 DNA reads as TGTGCCAGCAGTTTGAAGGGACAGCTTTTTGAGCAGTACTTC. As protein: CASSLKGQLFEQYF.

Only a few counts were recorded for this clonotype. V gene TRBV5-1 combines with J gene TRBJ2-6, with unresolved D. CDR3 length: 14 residues. Per germline, CDR1 SGHRS and CDR2 YFSETQ. V lost 7 bases and J 0 bases, leaving 8 bases between the germline ends. In DNA, the CDR3 is TGCGCCAGCGCAAAGGGCTCTGGGGCCAACGTCCTGACTTTC. The encoded protein is CASAKGSGANVLTF.

This sequence joins TRBV10-3 and TRBJ2-1; the D gene is possibly TRBD2 (5 bases). The CDR3 extends over 15 amino acids. Deletions cut 2 bases from V and 15 bases from J, with 23 bases between. The germline V gene has CDR1 ENHRY and CDR2 SYGVKD. The CDR3 region is CAISEGLQRQETLFF. For the CDR3, the DNA is TGTGCCATCAGTGAGGGACTCCAACGACAAGAGACCCTGTTCTTC.

This clonotype came up a few times. The chain carries TRBV11-1 and TRBJ2-1, with 8 bases that match TRBD1. Germline CDR1 and CDR2: SGHAT and FQDESV (reference sequence). The CDR3 loop spans 13 amino acids. The J segment lost 4 bases and the V segment lost 5 bases, leaving 1 base of the junction unmatched. The CDR3 reads CASSRDRYNEQFF. The CDR3 nucleotides are TGTGCCAGCAGCCGGGACAGGTACAATGAGCAGTTCTTC.

The chain joins TRBV20-1 to TRBJ1-5; unclear D gene. From germline, CDR1 is DFQATT and CDR2 SNEGSKA (reference sequence). V lost 3 bases and J 0 bases, leaving 12 bases between the germline ends. This CDR3 has 15 residues. In DNA form, the CDR3 reads TGCAGTGCTAGCCGGTCTTTCAGTAGCAATCAGCCCCAGCATTTT. It encodes CSASRSFSSNQPQHF.

This clonotype was seen a few times. The chain links TRBV10-3 to TRBJ1-1, with D possibly being TRBD1 (6 bases). The ends were cut back, 0 bases at V and 1 base at J, with 15 bases in the middle. The V gene's germline CDR1 is ENHRY and CDR2 SYGVKD. The length of the CDR3 is 17 residues. In nucleotides, the CDR3 is TGTGCCATCAGTGAGTCGACGGGCGGGGGCTCGAACACTGAAGCTTTCTTT. Its translation is CAISESTGGGSNTEAFF.

A few counts support this clonotype. The chain has TRBV6-6 and TRBJ1-4, with TRBD1 matching 8 bases. V dropped 5 bases and J dropped 7; count of bases not matched to a gene: 9. This CDR3 comprises 15 residues. Per the germline V gene, CDR1 is MNHNY and CDR2 is SVGAGI (reference sequence). The CDR3 region is CASSQGNRGTEKLFF. DNA for the CDR3: TGTGCCAGCAGTCAGGGTAACAGGGGGACTGAAAAACTGTTTTTT.

This clonotype showed up many times. Germline is not matched at one junction end, which may reflect a read error. The CDR3 DNA reads as TGTGCCAGCAGCCTAGCGGAAGAGACCCAGTACTTC. Translated: CASSLAEETQYF. The V gene is TRBV5-1, the J gene TRBJ2-5, with TRBD2 matching 7 bases. The V gene's germline CDR1 is SGHRS and CDR2 YFSETQ. This CDR3 contains 12 residues.